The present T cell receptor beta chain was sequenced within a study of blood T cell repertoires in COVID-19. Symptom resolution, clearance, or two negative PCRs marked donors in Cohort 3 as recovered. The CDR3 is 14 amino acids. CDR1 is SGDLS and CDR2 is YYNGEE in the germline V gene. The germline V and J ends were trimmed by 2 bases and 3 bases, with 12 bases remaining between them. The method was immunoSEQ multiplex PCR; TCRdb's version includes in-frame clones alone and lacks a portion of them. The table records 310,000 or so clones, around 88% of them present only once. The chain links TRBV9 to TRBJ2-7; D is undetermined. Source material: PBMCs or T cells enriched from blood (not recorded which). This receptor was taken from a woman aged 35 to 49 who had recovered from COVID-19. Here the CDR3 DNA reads TGTGCCAGCAGCGTCGACTTGAAAAGCTACGAGCAGTACTTC. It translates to CASSVDLKSYEQYF.